This T cell receptor beta chain appears in the sequencing data of a study of Graves' ophthalmopathy and Graves' hyperthyroidism. Amplification from RNA transcripts yielded the TCR beta CDR3 regions. HTBI-primed first-round RT-PCR preceded second-round multiplex PCR. TCRdb re-called the multiplex PCR reads with MiXCR, one entry per CDR3 protein. The data contain about 220,000 distinct CDR3 sequences, roughly 21% of them singletons. This clonotype was recorded many times. For donors with ophthalmopathy, the disease showed moderate-to-severe activity, reached CAS ≥3 and NOSPECS ≥4, and had lasted under 3 months. The CDR3 is made up of 16 amino acids. The V gene's germline CDR1 is MNHEY and CDR2 SVGAGI. Trimming cost V 0 bases and J 2 bases, with 14 bases left between them.

The chain links TRBV6-5 to TRBJ2-7; D not certain. The receptor was derived from a woman in her forties or fifties with Graves' ophthalmopathy. Sequencing input: peripheral blood. The CDR3 sequence is CASSYSSRSPTYEQYF. Here the CDR3 DNA reads TGTGCCAGCAGTTACTCGTCCCGGAGTCCAACCTACGAGCAGTACTTC.